This T cell receptor (beta chain) was captured by sequencing in a study of beta chain features in type 1 diabetes. Study-level results: Equally in patients and controls, shorter templates might have been favored by PCR. Fewer junction insertions and more nucleotide deletions appeared in type 1 diabetes patients.

As every portion of the isolated RNA was reverse transcribed, the sequencing read expressed TCRB transcripts. Sequencing was performed with immunoSEQ multiplex PCR; in TCRdb, only in-frame clones are kept and a portion is missing. The top ten clones hold 0.02% to 0.025% of a sample with some 900,000 clones, about 17% of them seen once. Germline V CDR1 and CDR2: SGDLS, YYNGEE. Trimming removed 0 bases from V and 5 bases from J; junction bases left unmatched: 5. This CDR3 spans 15 amino acids. This clone has more than one count but fewer than ten. Its antigen is not identified. J is TRBJ2-1 and V is TRBV9; 7 bases are a match to TRBD2. This clonotype was sampled from a woman aged 18-29 years in good health. The sample consisted of naive CD4+ T cells from blood. CDR3 nucleotide sequence: TGTGCCAGCAGCGTAGCGGGAGGACGGCACAATGAGCAGTTCTTC. This encodes CASSVAGGRHNEQFF.